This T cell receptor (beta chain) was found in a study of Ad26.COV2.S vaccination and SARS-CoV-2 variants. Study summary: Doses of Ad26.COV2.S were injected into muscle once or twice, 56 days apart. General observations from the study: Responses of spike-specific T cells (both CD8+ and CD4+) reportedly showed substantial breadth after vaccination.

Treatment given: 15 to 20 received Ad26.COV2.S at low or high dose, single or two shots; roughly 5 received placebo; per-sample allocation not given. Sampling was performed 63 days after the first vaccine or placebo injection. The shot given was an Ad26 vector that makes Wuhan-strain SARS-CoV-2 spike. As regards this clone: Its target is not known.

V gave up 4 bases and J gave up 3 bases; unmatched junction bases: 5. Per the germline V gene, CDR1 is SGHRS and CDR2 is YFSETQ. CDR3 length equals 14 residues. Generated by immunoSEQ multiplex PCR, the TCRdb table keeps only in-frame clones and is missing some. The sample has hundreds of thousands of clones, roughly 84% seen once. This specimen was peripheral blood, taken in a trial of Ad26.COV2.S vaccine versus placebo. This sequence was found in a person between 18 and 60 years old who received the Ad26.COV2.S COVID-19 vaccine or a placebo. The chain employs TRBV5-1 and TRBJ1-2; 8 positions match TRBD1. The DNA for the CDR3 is TGCGCCAGCAGCCTGAAGACAGGGGACTATGGCTACACCTTC. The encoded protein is CASSLKTGDYGYTF.